This passage covers 15 T cell receptor beta chains from one sample sequenced in a study of cytomegalovirus exposure and HLA in healthy donors. The method was immunoSEQ multiplex PCR; TCRdb's version includes in-frame clones alone and lacks a portion of them. Of about 190,000 clones listed, about 82% are singletons. Sequenced material: PBMCs. The receptors here all came from a woman under 30 in good health and CMV-seronegative.

The genes are TRBV6-6 and TRBJ1-5; TRBD1 matches at 12 bases. The V and J ends lost 4 bases and 8 bases, in that order; junction bases with no gene match: 6. This CDR3 has 15 residues. The germline CDR1 and CDR2 sequences are MNHNY and SVGAGI (reference sequence). CDR3 region: CASSWGTGGFEPQHF. As DNA, the CDR3 is TGTGCCAGCAGTTGGGGGACAGGGGGCTTTGAGCCCCAGCATTTT.

This chain links TRBV27 with TRBJ1-4; TRBD1 matches 10 bases. The CDR3 length is 16 residues. Unmatched junction bases numbered 12, after V lost 6 bases and J lost 8 bases. CDR1 is MNHEY and CDR2 is SMNVEV in the germline V gene (reference sequence). For the CDR3, the DNA is TGTGCCAGCAGATTTAATACCGGGACAGGGGAGGAAAAACTGTTTTTT. Amino acids: CASRFNTGTGEEKLFF.

This clone was seen only once. The chain employs TRBV12-5 and TRBJ1-1, with TRBD1 as a possible D gene (5 bases). The CDR3 runs 15 residues. Germline V CDR1 and CDR2: LGHNT, FRNRAP. V dropped 5 bases and J dropped 6 bases, with 19 bases sitting between them. The CDR3 loop reads CASGPGGGEIAEAFF. The CDR3 DNA reads TGTGCTAGTGGTCCCGGGGGAGGGGAGATCGCTGAAGCTTTCTTT.

Here the CDR3 DNA reads TGTGCCAGCAGATTGATCCGACTAGCGGATAACACCGGGGAGCTGTTTTTT. Amino acid sequence: CASRLIRLADNTGELFF. V and J are TRBV27 and TRBJ2-2, with TRBD2 identical over 9 bases. V was clipped by 6 bases and J by 2 bases; unmatched bases: 10. CDR3 length: 17 amino acids. The germline CDR1 and CDR2 sequences are MNHEY and SMNVEV (reference sequence).

The chain has TRBV9 and TRBJ1-1, with 8 positions matching TRBD1. V trimming: 7 bases; J trimming: 4 bases; junction bases outside the gene matches: 12. Per the germline V gene, CDR1 is SGDLS and CDR2 is YYNGEE. The CDR3 runs to 15 residues. The CDR3 here is CASRGPDRGGTEAFF. The CDR3 DNA sequence: TGTGCCAGCCGCGGCCCTGACAGGGGCGGCACTGAAGCTTTCTTT.

CDR3 coding DNA: TGTGCCAGCAGTCCAACCCCAGCGATCTCCTACGAGCAGTACTTC. This sequence encodes CASSPTPAISYEQYF. This chain joins TRBV2 and TRBJ2-7; D remains ambiguous. Germline V CDR1 and CDR2: SNHLY, FYNNEI. Trimming shortened V by 5 bases and J by 0 bases, and 14 bases separated the two germline ends. The CDR3 extends over 15 amino acids.

This chain joins TRBV5-1 and TRBJ1-1, with a tentative D call TRBD1 (6 bases). Germline V gene sequence: CDR1 SGHRS, CDR2 YFSETQ. With 0 bases removed from V and 3 bases from J, the gap between germline ends came to 6 bases. This CDR3 is 13 amino acids long. The CDR3 loop is CASSLDRDTEAFF. CDR3 sequence (DNA): TGCGCCAGCAGCTTGGACAGGGACACTGAAGCTTTCTTT.

This chain joins TRBV2 and TRBJ2-7, with 14 bases fitting TRBD2. CDR1 and CDR2 (germline): SNHLY, FYNNEI. V was clipped by 8 bases and J by 1 base; unmatched bases: 1. The CDR3 consists of 14 residues. The CDR3 DNA is TGTGCCAGCGGGACTAGCGGGGGTTCCTACGAGCAGTACTTC. Translating it yields CASGTSGGSYEQYF.

V usage is TRBV10-3 and J usage is TRBJ2-2, with D perhaps TRBD1 (6 bases). CDR3 length: 14 residues. CDR1 ENHRY and CDR2 SYGVKD come from the germline V gene. Trimming shortened V by 6 bases and J by 0 bases, and 8 bases separated the two germline ends. The CDR3 is CAISPGANTGELFF. CDR3 nucleotides: TGTGCCATCAGCCCAGGGGCGAACACCGGGGAGCTGTTTTTT.

The chain combines TRBV6-6 with TRBJ1-2, with no clear D. Trimming cost V 4 bases and J 2 bases, with 11 bases left between them. The CDR3 is made up of 14 amino acids. CDR1 is MNHNY, CDR2 SVGAGI, per germline (reference sequence). For the CDR3, the DNA is TGTGCCAGCAGTTTGTCCGCGATCAACTATGGCTACACCTTC. Protein: CASSLSAINYGYTF.

The V call is TRBV4-1, the J call TRBJ2-5; the D gene is possibly TRBD2 (6 bases). The CDR3 extends over 15 amino acids. V lost 7 bases, J lost 4 bases, and 19 bases lay in between. Germline values: CDR1 MGHRA, CDR2 YSYEKL. The CDR3 DNA reads as TGCGCCAGCACCCCCGGGGCGGGGTGGGGAGAGACCCAGTACTTC. It codes for CASTPGAGWGETQYF.

The V call is TRBV19, the J call TRBJ1-5, with D possibly being TRBD1 (5 bases). Between the trimmed V and J ends, which lost 6 bases and 6 bases, there was a span of 12 bases. CDR3 length equals 13 residues. Germline V gene lookup returns CDR1 LNHDA and CDR2 SQIVND (reference sequence). As DNA, the CDR3 is TGTGCCAGTAGCGAGACAGACTTTCAGCCCCAGCATTTT. Translation gives CASSETDFQPQHF. The full variable domain, completed using reference TRBV19 and TRBJ1-5, is DGGITQSPKYLFRKEGQNVTLSCEQNLNHDAMYWYRQDPGQGLRLIYYSQIVNDFQKGDIAEGYSVSREKKESFPLTVTSAQKNPTAFYLCASSETDFQPQHFGDGTRLSIL.

The gene calls are TRBV30 and TRBJ1-3; 7 bases align to TRBD1. The CDR3 length is 16 residues. Germline lookup yields CDR1 GTSNPN and CDR2 SVGIG (reference sequence). V shed 1 base and J 4 bases; nucleotides not matched to a gene: 10. The CDR3 sequence is CAWSGTGRFGGNTIYF. The CDR3 DNA reads as TGTGCCTGGAGTGGGACAGGACGATTTGGGGGAAACACCATATATTTT.

The chain uses TRBV5-1 and TRBJ2-3, with 10 bases that match TRBD1. The CDR3 loop spans 15 amino acids. V dropped 5 bases and J dropped 4; count of bases not matched to a gene: 7. Germline V gene data show CDR1 as SGHRS and CDR2 as YFSETQ. CDR3 sequence: CASRTDRGHADTQYF. CDR3 DNA sequence: TGCGCCAGCAGAACCGACAGGGGGCATGCAGATACGCAGTATTTT.

The chain recombines TRBV7-3 with TRBJ2-5; D uncertain. CDR3 length: 13 residues. V was shortened by 8 bases and J by 2 bases, with 12 bases between the two germline ends. CDR1 and CDR2 from the germline V gene are SGHTA and FQGTGA. The CDR3 loop is CASSRILQETQYF. The CDR3 region has the DNA TGTGCCAGCTCTAGGATACTACAAGAGACCCAGTACTTC.